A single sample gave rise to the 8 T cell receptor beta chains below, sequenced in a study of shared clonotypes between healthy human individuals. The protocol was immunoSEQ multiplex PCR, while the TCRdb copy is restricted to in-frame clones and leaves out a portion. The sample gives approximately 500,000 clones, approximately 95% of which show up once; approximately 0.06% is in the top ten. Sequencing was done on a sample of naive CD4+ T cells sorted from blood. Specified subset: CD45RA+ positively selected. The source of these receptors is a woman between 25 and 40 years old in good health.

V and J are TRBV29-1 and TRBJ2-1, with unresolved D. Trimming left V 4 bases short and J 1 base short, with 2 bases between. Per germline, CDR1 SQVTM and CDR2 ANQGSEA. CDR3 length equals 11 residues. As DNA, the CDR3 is TGCAGCGTTGTATCCTACAATGAGCAGTTCTTC. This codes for CSVVSYNEQFF.

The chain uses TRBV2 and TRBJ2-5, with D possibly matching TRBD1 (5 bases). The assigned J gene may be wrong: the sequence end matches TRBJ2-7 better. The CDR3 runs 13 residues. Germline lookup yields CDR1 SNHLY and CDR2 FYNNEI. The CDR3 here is CASTRSQGYEQYF. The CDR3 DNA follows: TGTGCCAGCACCCGATCTCAGGGTTACGAGCAGTACTTC.

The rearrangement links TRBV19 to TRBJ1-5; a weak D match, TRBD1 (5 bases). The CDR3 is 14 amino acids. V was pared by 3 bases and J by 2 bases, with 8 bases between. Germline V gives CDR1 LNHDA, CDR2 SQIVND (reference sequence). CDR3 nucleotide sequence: TGTGCCAGTAGTATGAGAGGGGGCAATCAGCCCCAGCATTTT. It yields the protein CASSMRGGNQPQHF.

DNA of the CDR3: TGTGCCAGCTCAACTGACGGGAACACTGAAGCTTTCTTT. It specifies CASSTDGNTEAFF. V is TRBV18 and J is TRBJ1-1; D call uncertain. V lost 5 bases, J lost 1 base, and 8 bases lay in between. Germline assignment: CDR1 KGHSH and CDR2 LQKENI. CDR3 length: 13 residues.

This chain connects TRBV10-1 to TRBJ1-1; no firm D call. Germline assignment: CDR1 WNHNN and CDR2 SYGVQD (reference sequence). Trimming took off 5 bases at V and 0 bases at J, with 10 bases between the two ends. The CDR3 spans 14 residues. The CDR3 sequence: CASSINNMNTEAFF. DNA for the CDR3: TGCGCCAGCAGTATAAATAATATGAACACTGAAGCTTTCTTT.

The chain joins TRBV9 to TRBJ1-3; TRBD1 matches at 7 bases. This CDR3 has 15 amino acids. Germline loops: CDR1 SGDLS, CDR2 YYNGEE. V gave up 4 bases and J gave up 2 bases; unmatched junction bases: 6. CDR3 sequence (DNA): TGTGCCAGCAGCCCAGGGACAGCGCCTGGAAACACCATATATTTT. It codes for CASSPGTAPGNTIYF.

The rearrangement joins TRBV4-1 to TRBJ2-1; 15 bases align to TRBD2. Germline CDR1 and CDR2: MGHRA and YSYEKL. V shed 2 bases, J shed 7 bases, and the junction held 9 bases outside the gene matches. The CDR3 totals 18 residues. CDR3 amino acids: CASSQPGLAGGGRNEQFF. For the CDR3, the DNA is TGCGCCAGCAGCCAACCTGGACTAGCGGGAGGGGGGAGGAATGAGCAGTTCTTC.

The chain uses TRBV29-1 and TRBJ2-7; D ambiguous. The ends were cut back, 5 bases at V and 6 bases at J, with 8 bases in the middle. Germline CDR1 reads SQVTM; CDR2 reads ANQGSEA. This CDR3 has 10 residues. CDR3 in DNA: TGCAGCGTTCTCGGTCCCGAGCAGTACTTC. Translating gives CSVLGPEQYF.